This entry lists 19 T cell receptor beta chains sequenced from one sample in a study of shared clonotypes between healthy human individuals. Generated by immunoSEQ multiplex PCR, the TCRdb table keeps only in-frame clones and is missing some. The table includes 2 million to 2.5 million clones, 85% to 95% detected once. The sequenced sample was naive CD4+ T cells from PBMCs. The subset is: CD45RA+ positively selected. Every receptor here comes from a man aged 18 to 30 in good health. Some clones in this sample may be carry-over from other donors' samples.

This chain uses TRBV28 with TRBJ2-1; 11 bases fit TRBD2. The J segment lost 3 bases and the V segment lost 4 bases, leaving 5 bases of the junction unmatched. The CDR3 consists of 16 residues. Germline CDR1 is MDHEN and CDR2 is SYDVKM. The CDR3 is CASSSTGTSGYNEQFF. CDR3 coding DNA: TGTGCCAGCAGTTCCACGGGGACTAGCGGCTACAATGAGCAGTTCTTC.

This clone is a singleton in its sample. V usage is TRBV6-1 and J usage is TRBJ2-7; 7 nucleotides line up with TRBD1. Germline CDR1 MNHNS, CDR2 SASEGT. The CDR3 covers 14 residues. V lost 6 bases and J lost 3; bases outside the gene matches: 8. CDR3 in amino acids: CASSPRDRLYEQYF. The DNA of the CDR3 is TGTGCCAGCAGCCCCCGGGACAGACTCTACGAGCAGTACTTC.

The CDR3 here is CASSAEPATYEQYF. In nucleotides, the CDR3 is TGCGCCAGCAGCGCAGAGCCGGCAACCTACGAGCAGTACTTC. This sequence joins TRBV5-1 and TRBJ2-7; D not certain. Per germline, CDR1 SGHRS and CDR2 YFSETQ. CDR3 size: 14 residues. V shed 4 bases and J shed 2 bases, with 13 bases lying between them.

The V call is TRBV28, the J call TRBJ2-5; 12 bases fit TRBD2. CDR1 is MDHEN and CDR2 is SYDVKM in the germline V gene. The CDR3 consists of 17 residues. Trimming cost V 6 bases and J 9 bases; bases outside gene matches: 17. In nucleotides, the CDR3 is TGTGCCAGCAGCCCTCCAACGCCGAGGACTAGCGGGACGGCCCAGTACTTC. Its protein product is CASSPPTPRTSGTAQYF.

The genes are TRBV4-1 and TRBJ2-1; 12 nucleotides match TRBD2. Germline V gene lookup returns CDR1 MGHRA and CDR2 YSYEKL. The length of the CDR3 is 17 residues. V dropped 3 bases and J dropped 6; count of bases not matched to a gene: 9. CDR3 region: CASSQETSGRFLNEQFF. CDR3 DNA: TGCGCCAGCAGCCAGGAGACTAGCGGGAGATTTCTCAATGAGCAGTTCTTC.

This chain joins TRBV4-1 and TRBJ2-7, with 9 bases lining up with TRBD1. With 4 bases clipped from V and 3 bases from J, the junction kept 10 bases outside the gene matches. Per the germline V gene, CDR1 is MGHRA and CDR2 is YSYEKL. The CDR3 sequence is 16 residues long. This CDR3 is CASSPQGGTGNYEQYF. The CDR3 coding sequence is TGCGCCAGCAGCCCCCAAGGAGGGACAGGGAACTACGAGCAGTACTTC.

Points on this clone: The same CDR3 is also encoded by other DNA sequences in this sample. CDR3 in amino acids: CASSQVAGGVTDTQYF. The DNA of the CDR3 is TGTGCCAGCAGCCAAGTTGCGGGAGGGGTTACAGATACGCAGTATTTT. The chain uses TRBV14 and TRBJ2-3; TRBD2 aligns across 9 bases. The CDR3 length is 16 residues. The V segment lost 1 base and the J segment 3 bases; nucleotides outside the gene matches: 5. Germline CDR1 and CDR2: SGHDN and FVKESK.

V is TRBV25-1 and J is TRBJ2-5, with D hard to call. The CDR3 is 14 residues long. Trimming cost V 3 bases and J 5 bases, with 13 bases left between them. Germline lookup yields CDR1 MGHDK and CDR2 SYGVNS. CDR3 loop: CASSDRALGETQYF. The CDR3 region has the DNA TGTGCCAGCAGTGACCGGGCCCTGGGGGAGACCCAGTACTTC.

The chain's CDR3 is CASSGDDRDIFSMNTEAFF. The CDR3 nucleotides read TGTGCCAGCAGCGGGGATGACCGGGACATCTTTTCCATGAACACTGAAGCTTTCTTT. The chain uses TRBV9 and TRBJ1-1; possible D gene TRBD1, 6 bases. This CDR3 has 19 amino acids. Germline CDR1 is SGDLS and CDR2 is YYNGEE. The V end lost 3 bases, the J end lost 0 bases, and 24 bases lay between the germline ends.

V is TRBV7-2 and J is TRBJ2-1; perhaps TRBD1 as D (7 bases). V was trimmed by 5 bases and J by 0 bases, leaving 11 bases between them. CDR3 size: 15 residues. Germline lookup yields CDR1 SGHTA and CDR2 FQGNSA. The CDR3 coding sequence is TGTGCCAGCAGCGCCCAGGGGGGCTCCTACAATGAGCAGTTCTTC. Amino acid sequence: CASSAQGGSYNEQFF.

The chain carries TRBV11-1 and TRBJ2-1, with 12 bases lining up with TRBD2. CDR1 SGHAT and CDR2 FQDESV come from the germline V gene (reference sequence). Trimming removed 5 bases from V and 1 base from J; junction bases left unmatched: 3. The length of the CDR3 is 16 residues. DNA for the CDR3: TGTGCCAGCAGCGCCGGACTAGCGGGATCCTACAATGAGCAGTTCTTC. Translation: CASSAGLAGSYNEQFF.

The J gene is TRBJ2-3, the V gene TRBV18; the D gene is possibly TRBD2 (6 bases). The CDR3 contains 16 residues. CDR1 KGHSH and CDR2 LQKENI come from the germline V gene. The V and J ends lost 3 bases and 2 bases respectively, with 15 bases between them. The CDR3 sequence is CASSPTGTQNTDTQYF. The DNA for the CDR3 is TGTGCCAGCTCACCGACCGGGACTCAGAACACAGATACGCAGTATTTT.

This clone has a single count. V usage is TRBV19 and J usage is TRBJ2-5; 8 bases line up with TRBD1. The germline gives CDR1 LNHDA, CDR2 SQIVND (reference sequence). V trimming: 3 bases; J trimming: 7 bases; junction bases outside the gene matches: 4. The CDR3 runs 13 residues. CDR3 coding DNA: TGTGCCAGTAGTATCTCGACAGGGGTGACCCAGTACTTC. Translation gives CASSISTGVTQYF.

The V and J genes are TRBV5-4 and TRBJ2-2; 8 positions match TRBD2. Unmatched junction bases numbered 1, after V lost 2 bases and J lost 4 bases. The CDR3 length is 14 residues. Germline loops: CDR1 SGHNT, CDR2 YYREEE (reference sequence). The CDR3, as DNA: TGTGCCAGCAGCTTTAGCGGGACCACCGGGGAGCTGTTTTTT. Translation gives CASSFSGTTGELFF.

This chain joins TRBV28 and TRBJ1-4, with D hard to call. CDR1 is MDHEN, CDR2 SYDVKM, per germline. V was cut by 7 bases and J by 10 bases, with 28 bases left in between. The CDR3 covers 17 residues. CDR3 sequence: CASTKRSYGVGRGKLFF. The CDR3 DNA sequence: TGTGCCAGCACCAAAAGGTCCTACGGGGTCGGTAGAGGAAAACTGTTTTTT.

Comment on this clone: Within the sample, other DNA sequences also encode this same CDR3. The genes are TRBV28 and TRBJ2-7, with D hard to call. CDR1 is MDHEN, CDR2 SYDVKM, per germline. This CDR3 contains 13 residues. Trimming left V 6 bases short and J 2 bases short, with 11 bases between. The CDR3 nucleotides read TGTGCCAGCAGCAGGACGGCTACCTACGAGCAGTACTTC. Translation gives CASSRTATYEQYF.

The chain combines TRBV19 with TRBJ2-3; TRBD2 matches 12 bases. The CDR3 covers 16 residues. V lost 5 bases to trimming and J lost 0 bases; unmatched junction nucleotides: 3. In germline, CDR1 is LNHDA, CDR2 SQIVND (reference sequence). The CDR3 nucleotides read TGTGCCAGTAGTCGTCTAGCGGGGGGGAGCACAGATACGCAGTATTTT. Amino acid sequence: CASSRLAGGSTDTQYF.

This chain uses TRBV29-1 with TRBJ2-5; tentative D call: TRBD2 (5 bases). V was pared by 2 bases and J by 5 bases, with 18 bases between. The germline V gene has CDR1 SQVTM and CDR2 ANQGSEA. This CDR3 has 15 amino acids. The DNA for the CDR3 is TGCAGCGTTGAAAAAGTGGCTAGCACGCAGGAGACCCAGTACTTC. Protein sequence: CSVEKVASTQETQYF.

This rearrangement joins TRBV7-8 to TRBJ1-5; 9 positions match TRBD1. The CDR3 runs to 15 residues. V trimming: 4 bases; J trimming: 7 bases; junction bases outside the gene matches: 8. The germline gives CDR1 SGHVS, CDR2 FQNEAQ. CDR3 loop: CASSSYRDRAQPQHF. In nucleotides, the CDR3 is TGTGCCAGCAGCTCATACCGGGACAGGGCCCAGCCCCAGCATTTT.